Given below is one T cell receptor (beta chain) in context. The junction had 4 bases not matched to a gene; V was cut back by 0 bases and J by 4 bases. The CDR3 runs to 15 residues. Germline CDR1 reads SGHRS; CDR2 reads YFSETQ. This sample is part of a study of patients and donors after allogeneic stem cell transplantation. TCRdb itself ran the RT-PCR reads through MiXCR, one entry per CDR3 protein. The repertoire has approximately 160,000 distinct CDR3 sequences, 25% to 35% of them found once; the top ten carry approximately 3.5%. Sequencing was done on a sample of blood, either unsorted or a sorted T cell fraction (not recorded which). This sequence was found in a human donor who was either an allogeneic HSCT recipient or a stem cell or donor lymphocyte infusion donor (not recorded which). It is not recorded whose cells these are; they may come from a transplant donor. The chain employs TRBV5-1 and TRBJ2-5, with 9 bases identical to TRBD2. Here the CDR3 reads CASSLGSGSGETQYF. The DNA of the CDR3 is TGCGCCAGCAGCTTGGGTAGCGGGAGTGGAGAGACCCAGTACTTC.